This is a list of T cell receptor beta chains from one sample in a study of patients and donors after allogeneic stem cell transplantation. TCRdb re-called the RT-PCR reads through MiXCR, storing one row per CDR3 protein. Of roughly 880,000 distinct CDR3 sequences in the sample, more than 15% are singletons; the top ten hold around 6%. Sequencing was performed on blood, either unsorted or a sorted T cell fraction (not recorded which). Every receptor here comes from a human donor who was either an allogeneic HSCT recipient or a stem cell or donor lymphocyte infusion donor (not recorded which). It is not recorded whose cells these are; they may come from a transplant donor. The CDR3 runs from the conserved cysteine through the conserved F or W. Fields, in order: V gene, D gene, J gene, clone size, CDR3 DNA, CDR3 protein. The D gene is left open where the match is weak. Size tells how often a clone was seen (once, few, many) or the class of an expanded clone, and some rows leave it out.

TRBV20-1	TRBD2	TRBJ2-1	.	TGCAGTGCTACACTAGCGGGAGTGGATAATGAGCAGTTCTTC	CSATLAGVDNEQFF
TRBV13	.	TRBJ1-2	few	TGTGCCAGCAGCTTAGGCCAGGGGACGACTTATGGCTACACCTTC	CASSLGQGTTYGYTF
TRBV29-1	TRBD2	TRBJ2-3	few	TGCGGGGGGACTAGCGGGAGGTCCGTCGATACGCAGTATTTT	CGGTSGRSVDTQYF
TRBV7-9	TRBD1	TRBJ1-6	few	TGTGCCAGCAGCTTTAGACAGGGAGGAGGGCTAGGATCACCCCTCCACTTT	CASSFRQGGGLGSPLHF
TRBV20-1	TRBD2	TRBJ2-3	.	TGCAGTGCTAGAGATGGGCGGGAGATTGCTGATACGCAGTATTTT	CSARDGREIADTQYF
TRBV11-2	TRBD2	TRBJ2-3	.	TGTGCCAGCAGCCAAGCGGGAGGGACCACAGATACGCAGTATTTT	CASSQAGGTTDTQYF
TRBV5-5	.	TRBJ1-3	few	TGTGCCAGCAGCTTGGAGGCAGTTCCTGGAAACACCATATATTTT	CASSLEAVPGNTIYF
TRBV4-1	.	TRBJ2-4	few	TGCGCCAGCAGCCAACCCATAGCCAAAAACATTCAGTACTTC	CASSQPIAKNIQYF
TRBV6-1	TRBD1	TRBJ2-2	few	TGTGCCAGCAGGGAGGGACTGGGACAGGGGAACACCGGGGAGCTGTTTTTT	CASREGLGQGNTGELFF
TRBV7-9	.	TRBJ2-2	.	TGTGCCACCCCTCCAGACTCCGGGGAGCTGTTTTTT	CATPPDSGELFF
TRBV27	.	TRBJ1-2	.	TGTGCCAGCAGTTTATCTCCCCGACAGGCCCGCTATGGCTACACCTTC	CASSLSPRQARYGYTF
TRBV29-1	TRBD2	TRBJ2-1	.	TGCAGCGTTGAACTCTACCTAGCGGAGTACAATGAGCAGTTCTTC	CSVELYLAEYNEQFF
TRBV9	.	TRBJ2-5	.	TGTGCCAGCAGCGCCGGGTCCTGGGAGACCCAGTACTTC	CASSAGSWETQYF
TRBV4-3	.	TRBJ2-5	.	TGCGCCAGCAGCCAAGTCGGGGGCGCGGAGACCCAGTACTTC	CASSQVGGAETQYF
TRBV24-1	.	TRBJ2-1	few	TGTGCCACCAGTGATCCAGGGTACAATGAGCAGTTCTTC	CATSDPGYNEQFF
TRBV24-1	TRBD1	TRBJ2-7	many	TGTGCCACCAGTGACCCTGGGACAGGAACCTACGAGCAGTACTTC	CATSDPGTGTYEQYF
TRBV12-3/TRBV12-4	.	TRBJ1-1	few	TGTGCCAGCAGCCCCCTGGGGGGCAGCGCTTTCTTT	CASSPLGGSAFF
TRBV20-1	.	TRBJ1-5	.	TGCAGTGCTAGAAGGCAGGGGCAACAGCCCCAGCATTTT	CSARRQGQQPQHF
TRBV6-2/TRBV6-3	.	TRBJ1-2	.	TGTGCCAGCAGAACGGACAGACTCCTCTTCTTC	CASRTDRLLFF
TRBV19	TRBD1	TRBJ1-2	.	TGTGCCAGTAGCGACCTCGACAGGGGTGGCTACACCTTC	CASSDLDRGGYTF
TRBV19	.	TRBJ2-7	.	TGTGCCAGTAGTATCGACCCCTACGAGCAGTACTTC	CASSIDPYEQYF
TRBV5-1	TRBD1	TRBJ2-3	few	TGCGCCAGCAGCTTGGGGGGACAGGCCCAGGATACGCAGTATTTT	CASSLGGQAQDTQYF
TRBV24-1	.	TRBJ2-1	few	TGTGCCACCAGTGGAATTAGCATTTCGGAGCAGTTCTTC	CATSGISISEQFF
TRBV6-5	TRBD1	TRBJ1-2	.	TGTGCCAGCAGTTACCAGGACAGGGGGGACTATGGCTACACCTTC	CASSYQDRGDYGYTF
TRBV5-6	.	TRBJ1-5	few	TGTGCCAGCAGCTTGGGTACAGGTAGAAGTCAGCCCCAGCATTTT	CASSLGTGRSQPQHF
TRBV12-3/TRBV12-4	.	TRBJ1-2	many	TGTGCCAGCAGTCATACCCCCTCCTATGGCTACACCTTC	CASSHTPSYGYTF
TRBV5-1	.	TRBJ2-7	.	TGCGCCAGCAGCTTGGACGGGAGTACCCCCTACGAGCAGTACTTC	CASSLDGSTPYEQYF
TRBV5-1	TRBD1	TRBJ2-3	few	TGCGCCAGCAGCTTGGAGGGACAGGGAAGCACAGATACGCAGTATTTT	CASSLEGQGSTDTQYF
TRBV4-1	TRBD2	TRBJ2-7	many	TGCGCCAGCAGCCACCGCCATCTAGCGGGAGATTCCTACGAGCAGTACTTC	CASSHRHLAGDSYEQYF
TRBV18	.	TRBJ2-3	.	TGTGCCAGCTCACCACCCCTCAGCACAGATACGCAGTATTTT	CASSPPLSTDTQYF
TRBV12-3/TRBV12-4	.	TRBJ2-6	few	TGTGCCAGCAGCTGGGACCTCTGGTGGGCCAACGTCCTGACTTTC	CASSWDLWWANVLTF
TRBV20-1	.	TRBJ2-4	.	TGCAGTGCTAGTGTCCCAATGAGGGGTCTTTTCGAAAACATTCAGTACTTC	CSASVPMRGLFENIQYF
TRBV18	.	TRBJ2-7	few	TGTGCCAGCTCACCACTGCTGGAGGGGGCGCGGGAGCAGTACTTC	CASSPLLEGAREQYF